The next 30 T cell receptor beta chains were all read from a single sample in a study of T cells after yellow fever vaccination. From the 5' RACE reads, TCRdb called clonotypes with MiXCR, one entry per CDR3 protein. The sample consists of hundreds of thousands of distinct CDR3 sequences, about 12% of them appearing once. The sequenced sample was PBMCs, obtained on the day of the yellow fever booster vaccination. The receptor source for this set is a man in his thirties or forties who received the YFV17D yellow fever vaccine.

This clonotype turned up a few times. This chain connects TRBV29-1 to TRBJ2-1; 7 bases are shared with TRBD2. V shed 6 bases and J 6 bases; nucleotides not matched to a gene: 14. The CDR3 sequence is 15 residues long. Per the germline V gene, CDR1 is SQVTM and CDR2 is ANQGSEA. CDR3 amino acids: CSVMRLAFRSNEQFF. The CDR3 nucleotides are TGCAGCGTCATGAGACTAGCCTTTCGTTCCAATGAGCAGTTCTTC.

The DNA of the CDR3 is TGTGCCAGCAGTTCCGTCCTCTCCGGGACTAGTTGGTCGAATGAGCAGTTCTTC. This gives the protein CASSSVLSGTSWSNEQFF. The V and J genes are TRBV6-2 or TRBV6-3 and TRBJ2-1; 8 positions agree with TRBD2. The CDR3 is made up of 18 amino acids. The V gene's germline CDR1 is MNHEY and CDR2 SVGEGT. The trim removed 4 bases at V and 7 bases at J, leaving 18 bases unmatched.

This clonotype occurred many times. The chain uses TRBV3-1 and TRBJ2-7; TRBD2 matches at 13 bases. This CDR3 spans 16 amino acids. Germline V gives CDR1 LGHDT, CDR2 YNNKEL (reference sequence). V lost 5 bases, J lost 1 base, and 5 bases stayed unmatched. CDR3 amino acids: CASSSRTSGGSYEQYF. DNA for the CDR3: TGTGCCAGCAGCTCTCGGACTAGCGGGGGTTCCTACGAGCAGTACTTC.

The chain recombines TRBV10-3 with TRBJ2-7; TRBD1 or TRBD2 may be the D gene (7 bases each). V was cut by 3 bases and J by 5 bases, with 14 bases left in between. The CDR3 contains 14 residues. Germline V gene data show CDR1 as ENHRY and CDR2 as SYGVKD. The CDR3 DNA is TGTGCCATCAGTGATCCGGGGAGGGGGCACGAGCAGTACTTC. It translates to CAISDPGRGHEQYF.

This clonotype was seen at least ten times. The chain has TRBV7-2 and TRBJ1-1; D is undetermined. Trimming removed 1 base at V and 0 bases at J, with 9 bases between. The CDR3 is 15 residues long. CDR1 and CDR2 from the germline V gene are SGHTA and FQGNSA. CDR3 bases: TGTGCCAGCAGCTTAGTAGGGAGGGTGAACACTGAAGCTTTCTTT. As protein: CASSLVGRVNTEAFF.

The chain joins TRBV18 to TRBJ2-1; 11 bases agree with TRBD2. This CDR3 has 15 residues. Germline-derived CDR1 and CDR2 are KGHSH and LQKENI. The J segment lost 10 bases and the V segment lost 3 bases, leaving 8 bases of the junction unmatched. The DNA for the CDR3 is TGTGCCAGCTCACCTCAACTAGCGGGAGTCGTGGAGCAGTTCTTC. Amino acid sequence: CASSPQLAGVVEQFF.

This clonotype was detected many times. The V call is TRBV3-1, the J call TRBJ2-7; the D is unclear. V was cut by 3 bases and J by 3 bases, with 9 bases left in between. The CDR3 is 13 residues long. The V gene's germline CDR1 is LGHDT and CDR2 YNNKEL (reference sequence). CDR3 protein: CASSHNRVYEQYF. The CDR3 coding sequence is TGTGCCAGCAGCCACAACAGAGTCTACGAGCAGTACTTC.

This sequence joins TRBV6-1 and TRBJ2-1; 7 bases agree with TRBD1. Per germline, CDR1 MNHNS and CDR2 SASEGT. This CDR3 comprises 16 residues. Trimming cost V 3 bases and J 8 bases; bases outside gene matches: 13. The CDR3 sequence: CASSDIGTVGMDEQFF. The CDR3 nucleotides are TGTGCCAGCAGTGATATTGGGACAGTCGGTATGGATGAGCAGTTCTTC.

The V gene is TRBV11-3, the J gene TRBJ2-1; TRBD2 might be the D (6 bases). Germline values: CDR1 SGHNT, CDR2 YENEEA. The CDR3 length is 15 residues. V dropped 4 bases and J dropped 2 bases, with 12 bases sitting between them. For the CDR3, the DNA is TGTGCCAGCAGCTCAAGCGGGTCAGCCTACAATGAGCAGTTCTTC. This gives the protein CASSSSGSAYNEQFF.

This clonotype was seen a handful of times. The V gene is TRBV29-1, the J gene TRBJ2-1, with D tentatively TRBD1 (6 bases). This CDR3 spans 14 amino acids. CDR1 SQVTM and CDR2 ANQGSEA come from the germline V gene. V lost 5 bases to trimming and J lost 0 bases, with 11 bases between them. The DNA for the CDR3 is TGCAGCGTTCCTCGGGACAACTCCTACAATGAGCAGTTCTTC. Translation gives CSVPRDNSYNEQFF.

This clonotype has a handful of counts. The chain has TRBV30 and TRBJ1-2, with a tentative D call TRBD1 (6 bases). V was clipped by 0 bases and J by 8 bases, with 13 bases between them. The CDR3 has 13 amino acids. Germline V CDR1 and CDR2: GTSNPN, SVGIG (reference sequence). The CDR3, as DNA: TGTGCCTGGAGTGTAGGCAGGGGAAGCGGCTACACCTTC. Amino acid sequence: CAWSVGRGSGYTF.

This clonotype was counted at least ten times. The CDR3 coding sequence is TGTGCCAGCAGTGACCGGCCCTCGGGTACGCAGTATTTT. Protein product: CASSDRPSGTQYF. This chain connects TRBV6-4 to TRBJ2-3; no clear D gene. The length of the CDR3 is 13 residues. Germline loops: CDR1 MRHNA, CDR2 SNTAGT. V was clipped by 2 bases and J by 8 bases, with 11 bases between them.

The rearrangement links TRBV5-1 to TRBJ2-7; D gene ambiguous. CDR1 SGHRS and CDR2 YFSETQ come from the germline V gene. The CDR3 totals 16 residues. V lost 2 bases and J lost 3, with 18 bases in between. DNA for the CDR3: TGCGCCAGCAGCTTACTACCCGGCCAAGATAGCTACGAGCAGTACTTC. As protein: CASSLLPGQDSYEQYF.

There are a few counts of this clonotype. V gene TRBV29-1 combines with J gene TRBJ2-7, with D possibly being TRBD1 (5 bases). In germline, CDR1 is SQVTM, CDR2 ANQGSEA. Deletions cut 3 bases from V and 5 bases from J, with 17 bases between. This CDR3 contains 14 residues. The CDR3: CSVEAQGKGDEQYF. The CDR3 nucleotides are TGCAGCGTTGAGGCCCAGGGAAAAGGGGACGAGCAGTACTTC.

This clonotype has just a few counts. This chain links TRBV25-1 with TRBJ2-7, with D tentatively TRBD2 (5 bases). This CDR3 has 14 residues. The V gene lost 7 bases and the J gene lost 5 bases, with 18 bases spanning the gap. The germline V gene has CDR1 MGHDK and CDR2 SYGVNS. The CDR3 loop reads CASKLAGALNEQYF. The CDR3 region has the DNA TGTGCCAGCAAACTGGCGGGTGCCCTGAACGAGCAGTACTTC.

The chain has TRBV5-1 and TRBJ2-1; the match to TRBD2 covers 12 bases. J was trimmed by 0 bases and V by 6 bases; bases with no gene match: 7. There are 17 residues in the CDR3. CDR1 is SGHRS and CDR2 is YFSETQ in the germline V gene. This chain's CDR3 is CASNPTSGGSSYNEQFF. Written as DNA, the CDR3 is TGCGCCAGCAACCCGACTAGCGGGGGCAGCTCCTACAATGAGCAGTTCTTC.

This clonotype has more than one count but fewer than ten. The V and J genes are TRBV6-1 and TRBJ2-2; 12 bases map to TRBD2. The germline gives CDR1 MNHNS, CDR2 SASEGT. The CDR3 runs 15 residues. Trimming cost V 6 bases and J 5 bases; bases outside gene matches: 4. The CDR3 loop reads CASSAGLAGTGELFF. CDR3 nucleotides: TGTGCCAGCAGCGCAGGACTAGCGGGGACCGGGGAGCTGTTTTTT.

This clonotype was found a few times. The chain links TRBV6-5 to TRBJ1-6; D possibly corresponds to TRBD1 (6 bases). Germline CDR1 and CDR2: MNHEY and SVGAGI. The CDR3 contains 17 residues. Trimming stripped 2 bases from V and 5 bases from J, with 16 bases between. This chain's CDR3 is CASSYSTTGTHNSPLHF. In nucleotides, the CDR3 is TGTGCCAGCAGTTACAGCACAACAGGGACACATAATTCACCCCTCCACTTT.

This clonotype was picked up a small number of times. The rearrangement links TRBV14 to TRBJ2-5; possible D gene TRBD2, 6 bases. The CDR3 is 13 residues long. Trimming removed 2 bases from V and 8 bases from J, with 12 bases in between. Germline V CDR1 and CDR2: SGHDN, FVKESK. For the CDR3, the DNA is TGTGCCAGCAGCCAATCATGGACTACCACCCAGTACTTC. This encodes CASSQSWTTTQYF.

The genes are TRBV19 and TRBJ2-3, with 12 positions matching TRBD2. The V gene's germline CDR1 is LNHDA and CDR2 SQIVND (reference sequence). Trimming removed 5 bases from V and 5 bases from J; junction bases left unmatched: 5. This CDR3 is built from 15 residues. This CDR3 reads CASSGRLAGVDTQYF. CDR3 bases: TGTGCCAGTAGTGGAAGACTAGCGGGAGTAGATACGCAGTATTTT.

The CDR3 nucleotides are TGTGCCAGCAGTTTCGGTGGTCCAAATCAGCCCCAGCATTTT. This codes for CASSFGGPNQPQHF. This chain joins TRBV12-3 or TRBV12-4 and TRBJ1-5; no reliable D call. Trimming took off 3 bases at V and 4 bases at J, with 10 bases between the two ends. CDR3 length: 14 residues.

This clonotype was recorded at least ten times. This sequence joins TRBV20-1 and TRBJ2-5; no clear D gene. This CDR3 comprises 10 residues. The V end lost 2 bases, the J end lost 5 bases, and 3 bases lay between the germline ends. Per germline, CDR1 DFQATT and CDR2 SNEGSKA (reference sequence). CDR3 sequence (DNA): TGCAGTGCTAGATGGGAGACCCAGTACTTC. Translation gives CSARWETQYF.

This clonotype has more than one count but fewer than ten. V is TRBV28 and J is TRBJ2-7; perhaps TRBD1 as D (6 bases). Trimming shortened V by 3 bases and J by 0 bases, and 18 bases separated the two germline ends. The CDR3 has 17 amino acids. The germline gives CDR1 MDHEN, CDR2 SYDVKM. The CDR3 nucleotides read TGTGCCAGCAGTTTCATCGCTGCTTCGGACAGCTCCTACGAGCAGTACTTC. The encoded protein is CASSFIAASDSSYEQYF. The variable domain in full, completed from reference TRBV28 and TRBJ2-7, reads DVKVTQSSRYLVKRTGEKVFLECVQDMDHENMFWYRQDPGLGLRLIYFSYDVKMKEKGDIPEGYSVSREKKERFSLILESASTNQTSMYLCASSFIAASDSSYEQYFGPGTRLTVT.

This clonotype was counted once. The chain joins TRBV12-3 or TRBV12-4 to TRBJ2-7, with 7 bases that match TRBD2. With 0 bases clipped from V and 2 bases from J, the junction kept 4 bases outside the gene matches. CDR3 length: 15 amino acids. This CDR3 is CASSLALSGTYEQYF. As DNA, the CDR3 is TGTGCCAGCAGTTTAGCGCTAAGCGGGACCTACGAGCAGTACTTC.

This clonotype appeared many times. The chain has TRBV5-1 and TRBJ2-5; 7 bases agree with TRBD1. The length of the CDR3 is 14 residues. CDR1 is SGHRS, CDR2 YFSETQ, per germline. After removal of 0 bases from V and 7 bases from J, the junction contained 6 bases not matched to a gene. CDR3 region: CASSLGQGVGTQYF. In DNA form, the CDR3 reads TGCGCCAGCAGCTTGGGACAGGGCGTCGGGACCCAGTACTTC.

The rearrangement joins TRBV6-5 to TRBJ2-1, with 10 positions matching TRBD2. Trimming at V came to 2 bases and at J to 6 bases, leaving 1 base not matched to a gene. CDR1 is MNHEY, CDR2 SVGAGI, per germline. The CDR3 sequence is 14 residues long. Here the CDR3 reads CASSYGTSANEQFF. For the CDR3, the DNA is TGTGCCAGCAGTTACGGGACTAGCGCCAATGAGCAGTTCTTC.

This clonotype was counted only a few times. CDR3 sequence reads: CASRPISGRDYNEQFF. CDR3 coding DNA: TGTGCCAGCAGGCCTATTAGCGGGAGGGATTACAATGAGCAGTTCTTC. The V call is TRBV7-9, the J call TRBJ2-1; 11 bases match TRBD2. The germline CDR1 and CDR2 sequences are SEHNR and FQNEAQ (reference sequence). CDR3 length: 16 amino acids. Trimming removed 6 bases from V and 4 bases from J; junction bases left unmatched: 8.

Regarding this clonotype: A clone one base away is much larger, so this may be a read error. CDR3 in DNA: TGTGCCGGCAGAGTCGGTACATACTACAATGAGCAGTTCTTC. This gives the protein CAGRVGTYYNEQFF. The chain recombines TRBV12-3 or TRBV12-4 with TRBJ2-1; D unclear. The CDR3 spans 14 residues.

CDR3 coding DNA: TGTGCCAGCAGCCCCGAGGGGGGGAAATATTATGGCTACACCTTC. It codes for CASSPEGGKYYGYTF. The chain uses TRBV7-2 and TRBJ1-2; D is perhaps TRBD1 (6 bases). V lost 5 bases to trimming and J lost 5 bases, with 18 bases between them. The CDR3 consists of 15 residues. Germline CDR1 is SGHTA and CDR2 is FQGNSA.

This clonotype was observed many times. The chain employs TRBV29-1 and TRBJ2-7, with D possibly matching TRBD2 (7 bases). This CDR3 comprises 14 residues. Germline-derived CDR1 and CDR2 are SQVTM and ANQGSEA. V was pared by 3 bases and J by 1 base, with 13 bases between. This chain's CDR3 is CSVDRGEGSYEQYF. The CDR3 DNA reads as TGCAGCGTTGATAGGGGGGAGGGATCCTACGAGCAGTACTTC.